The T cell receptor beta chain under discussion was sequenced for a study of cytomegalovirus exposure and HLA in healthy donors. Primers for the PCR totalled 60 Vbeta and 13 Jbeta. Only in-frame clones appear in the TCRdb table, and some are missing; sequencing was by immunoSEQ multiplex PCR. The data hold roughly 150,000 clones, with about three fifths observed a single time. This CDR3 is 17 amino acids long. With V trimmed by 1 base and J by 1 base, 5 bases remained unmatched. Germline values: CDR1 MGHDK, CDR2 SYGVNS. Sequenced: PBMCs. The gene calls are TRBV25-1 and TRBJ2-3, with 10 bases matching TRBD2. The TCR originated in a woman between 25 and 40 years old in good health and CMV-seropositive. DNA of the CDR3: TGTGCCAGCAGTGAATCGGGTGGACTAGCGGGCACAGATACGCAGTATTTT. Translation: CASSESGGLAGTDTQYF.